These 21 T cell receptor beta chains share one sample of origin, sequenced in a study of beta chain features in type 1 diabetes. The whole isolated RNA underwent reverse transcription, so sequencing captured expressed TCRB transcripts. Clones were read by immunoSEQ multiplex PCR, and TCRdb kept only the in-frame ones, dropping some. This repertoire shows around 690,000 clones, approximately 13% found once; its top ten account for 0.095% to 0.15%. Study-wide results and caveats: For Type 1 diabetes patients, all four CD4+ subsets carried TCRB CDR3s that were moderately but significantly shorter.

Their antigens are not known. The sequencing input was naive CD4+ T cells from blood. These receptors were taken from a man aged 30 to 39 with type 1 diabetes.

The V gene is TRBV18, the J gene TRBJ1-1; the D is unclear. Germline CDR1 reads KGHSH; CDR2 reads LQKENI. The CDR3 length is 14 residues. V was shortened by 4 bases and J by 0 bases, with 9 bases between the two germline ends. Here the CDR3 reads CASSLNSMNTEAFF. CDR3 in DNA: TGTGCCAGCTCACTAAACAGTATGAACACTGAAGCTTTCTTT.

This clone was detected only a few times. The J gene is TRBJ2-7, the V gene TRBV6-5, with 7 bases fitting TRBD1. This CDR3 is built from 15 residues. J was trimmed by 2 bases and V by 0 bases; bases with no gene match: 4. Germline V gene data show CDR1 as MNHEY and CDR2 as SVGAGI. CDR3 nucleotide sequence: TGTGCCAGCAGTTACTCGTCGGGACAGACCTACGAGCAGTACTTC. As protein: CASSYSSGQTYEQYF.

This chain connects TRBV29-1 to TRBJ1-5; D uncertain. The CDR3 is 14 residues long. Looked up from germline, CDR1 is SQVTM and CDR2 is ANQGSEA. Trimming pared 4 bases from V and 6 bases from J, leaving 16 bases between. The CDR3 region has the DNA TGCAGCGTTGCTGGTAGTTCGGATGGTCAGCCCCAGCATTTT. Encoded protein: CSVAGSSDGQPQHF.

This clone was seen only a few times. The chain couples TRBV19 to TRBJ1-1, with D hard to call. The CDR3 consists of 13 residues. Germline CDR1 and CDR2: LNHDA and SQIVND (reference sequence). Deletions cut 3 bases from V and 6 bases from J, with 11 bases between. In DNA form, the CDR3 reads TGTGCCAGTAGTATTCGACCGCACGCTGAAGCTTTCTTT. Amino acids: CASSIRPHAEAFF.

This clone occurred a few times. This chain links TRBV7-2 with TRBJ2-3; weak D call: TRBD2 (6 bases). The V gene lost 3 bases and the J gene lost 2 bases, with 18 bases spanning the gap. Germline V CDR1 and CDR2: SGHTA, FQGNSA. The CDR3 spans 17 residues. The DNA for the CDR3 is TGTGCCAGCAGCTTTAGGGTCGGAGGGGCGGCCACAGATACGCAGTATTTT. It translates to CASSFRVGGAATDTQYF.

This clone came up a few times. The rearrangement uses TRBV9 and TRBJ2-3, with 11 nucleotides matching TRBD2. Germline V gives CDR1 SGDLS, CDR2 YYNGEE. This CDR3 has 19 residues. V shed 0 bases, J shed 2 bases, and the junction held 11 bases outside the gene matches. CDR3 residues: CASSVEALTTSGTTDTQYF. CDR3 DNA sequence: TGTGCCAGCAGCGTAGAGGCCCTAACGACTAGCGGGACCACAGATACGCAGTATTTT. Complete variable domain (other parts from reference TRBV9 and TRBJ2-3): DSGVTQTPKHLITATGQRVTLRCSPRSGDLSVYWYQQSLDQGLQFLIQYYNGEERAKGNILERFSAQQFPDLHSELNLSSLELGDSALYFCASSVEALTTSGTTDTQYFGPGTRLTVL.

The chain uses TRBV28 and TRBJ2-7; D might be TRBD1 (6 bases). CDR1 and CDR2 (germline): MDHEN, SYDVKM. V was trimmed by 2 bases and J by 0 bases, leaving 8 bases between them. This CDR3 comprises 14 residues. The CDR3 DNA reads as TGTGCCAGCAGTTTAGACAGGATCTCCTACGAGCAGTACTTC. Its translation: CASSLDRISYEQYF.

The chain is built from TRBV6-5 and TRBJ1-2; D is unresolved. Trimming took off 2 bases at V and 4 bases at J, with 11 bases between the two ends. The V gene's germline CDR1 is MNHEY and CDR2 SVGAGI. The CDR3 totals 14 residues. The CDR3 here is CASSYDGQAYGYTF. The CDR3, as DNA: TGTGCCAGCAGTTACGATGGGCAGGCCTATGGCTACACCTTC.

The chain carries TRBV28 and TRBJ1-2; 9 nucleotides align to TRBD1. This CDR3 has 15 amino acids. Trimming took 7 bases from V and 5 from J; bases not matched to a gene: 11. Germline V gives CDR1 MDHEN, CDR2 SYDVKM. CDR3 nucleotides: TGTGCCAGCAACCTTTCCGGGACAGGGTTATATGGCTACACCTTC. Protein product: CASNLSGTGLYGYTF.

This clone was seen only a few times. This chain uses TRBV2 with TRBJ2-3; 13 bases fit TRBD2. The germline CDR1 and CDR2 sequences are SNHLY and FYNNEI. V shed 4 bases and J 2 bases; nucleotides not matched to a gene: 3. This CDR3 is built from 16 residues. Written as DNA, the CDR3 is TGTGCCAGCAGTGGGACTAGCGGGGGTTTCACAGATACGCAGTATTTT. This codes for CASSGTSGGFTDTQYF.

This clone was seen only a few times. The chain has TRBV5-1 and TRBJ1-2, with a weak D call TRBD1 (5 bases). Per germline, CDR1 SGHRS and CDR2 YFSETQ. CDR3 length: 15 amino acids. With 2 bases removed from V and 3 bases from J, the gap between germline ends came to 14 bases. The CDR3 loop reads CASSFPGTAYYGYTF. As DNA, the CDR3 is TGCGCCAGCAGCTTTCCCGGGACGGCATACTATGGCTACACCTTC.

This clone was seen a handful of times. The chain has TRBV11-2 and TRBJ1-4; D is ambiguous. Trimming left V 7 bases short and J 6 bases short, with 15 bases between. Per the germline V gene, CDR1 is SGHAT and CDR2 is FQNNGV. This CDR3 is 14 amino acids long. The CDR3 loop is CASTYLRSDEKLFF. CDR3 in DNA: TGTGCCAGCACCTACCTCAGGTCTGATGAAAAACTGTTTTTT.

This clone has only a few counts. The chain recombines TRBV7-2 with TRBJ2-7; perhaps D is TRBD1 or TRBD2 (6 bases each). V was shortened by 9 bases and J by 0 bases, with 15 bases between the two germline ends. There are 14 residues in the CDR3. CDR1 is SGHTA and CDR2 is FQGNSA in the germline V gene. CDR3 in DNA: TGTGCCAGTAGCGGCCAGGGGTACTCCTACGAGCAGTACTTC. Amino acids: CASSGQGYSYEQYF.

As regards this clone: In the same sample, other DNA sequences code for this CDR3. In nucleotides, the CDR3 is TGTGCCAGCAGCCAAGTTAACACTGAAGCTTTCTTT. It specifies CASSQVNTEAFF. The chain has TRBV14 and TRBJ1-1; unclear D gene. The CDR3 spans 12 residues. Trimming cost V 1 base and J 2 bases, with 2 bases left between them. The germline CDR1 and CDR2 sequences are SGHDN and FVKESK.

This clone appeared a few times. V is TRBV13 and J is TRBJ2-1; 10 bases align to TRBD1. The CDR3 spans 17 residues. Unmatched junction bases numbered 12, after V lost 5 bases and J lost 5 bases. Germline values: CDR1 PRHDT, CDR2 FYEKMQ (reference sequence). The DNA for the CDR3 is TGTGCCAGCAGCACTTCGTCCGGGACAGGGGACAACAATGAGCAGTTCTTC. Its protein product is CASSTSSGTGDNNEQFF.

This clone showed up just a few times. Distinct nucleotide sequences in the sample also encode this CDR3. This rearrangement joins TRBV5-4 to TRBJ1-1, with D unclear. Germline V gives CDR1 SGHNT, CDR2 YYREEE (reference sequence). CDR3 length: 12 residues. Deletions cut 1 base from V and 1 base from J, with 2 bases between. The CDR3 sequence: CASSLTNTEAFF. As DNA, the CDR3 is TGTGCCAGCAGCTTGACGAACACTGAAGCTTTCTTT.

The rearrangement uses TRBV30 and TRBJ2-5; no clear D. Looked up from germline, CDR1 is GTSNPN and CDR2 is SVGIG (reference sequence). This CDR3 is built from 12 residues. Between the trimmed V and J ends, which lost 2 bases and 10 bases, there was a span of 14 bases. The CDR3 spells CAWSTAGRLQYF. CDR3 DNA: TGTGCCTGGAGTACGGCAGGTCGCCTCCAGTACTTC.

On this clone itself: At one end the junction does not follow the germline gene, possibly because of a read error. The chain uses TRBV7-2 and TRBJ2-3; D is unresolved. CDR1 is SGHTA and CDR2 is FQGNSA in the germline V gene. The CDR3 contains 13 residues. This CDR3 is CASSLRGVERKDF. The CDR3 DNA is TGTGCCAGCAGCTTGAGAGGAGTAGAGAGAAAGGATTTT.

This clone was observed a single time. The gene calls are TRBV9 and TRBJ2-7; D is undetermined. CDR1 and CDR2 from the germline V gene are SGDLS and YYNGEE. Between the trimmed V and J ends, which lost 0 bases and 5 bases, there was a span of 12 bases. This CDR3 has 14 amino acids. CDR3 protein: CASSVDVATHEQYF. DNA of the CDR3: TGTGCCAGCAGCGTAGATGTTGCAACCCACGAGCAGTACTTC.

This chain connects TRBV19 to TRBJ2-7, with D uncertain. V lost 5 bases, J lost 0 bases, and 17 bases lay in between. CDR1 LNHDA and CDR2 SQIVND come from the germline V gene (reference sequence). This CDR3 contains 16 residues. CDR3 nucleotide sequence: TGTGCCAGTAGTCTAACGGCCATTTGGAGCTCCTACGAGCAGTACTTC. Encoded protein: CASSLTAIWSSYEQYF.

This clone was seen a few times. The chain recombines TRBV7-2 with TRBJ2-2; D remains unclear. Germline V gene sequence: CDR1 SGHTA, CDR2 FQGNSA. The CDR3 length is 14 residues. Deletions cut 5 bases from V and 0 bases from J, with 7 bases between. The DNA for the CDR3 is TGTGCCAGCAGCACGAGGACGAACACCGGGGAGCTGTTTTTT. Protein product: CASSTRTNTGELFF.